The clone carrying this TCR beta chain was counted between two and nine times. What it binds is unknown. The CDR3 consists of 16 residues. The germline gives CDR1 SGDLS, CDR2 YYNGEE. After removal of 4 bases from V and 9 bases from J, the junction contained 11 bases not matched to a gene. The sample is drawn from a study of response to subunit inactivated influenza vaccine. Study results and limitations: Authors suggested seasonal influenza vaccinations each recruit few new T cells.

TCRdb recomputed calls from the RT-PCR reads with MiXCR, one row per CDR3 protein. The sample holds about 300,000 distinct CDR3 sequences, 21% seen once. The input for sequencing was PBMCs from blood, taken less than 22 months after vaccination. The clonotype originates from a man in his fifties or sixties who received an inactivated influenza vaccine. The chain employs TRBV9 and TRBJ1-6; TRBD1 aligns across 9 bases. The CDR3 DNA follows: TGTGCCAGCAGCCCCCGGACAGGGGCCCGTGGTTCACCCCTCCACTTT. Residues: CASSPRTGARGSPLHF.